The next 7 T cell receptor beta chains were all read from a single sample in a study of cytomegalovirus exposure and HLA in healthy donors. PCR primers comprised 60 Vbeta and 13 Jbeta primers. The repertoire was sequenced with immunoSEQ multiplex PCR; TCRdb's copy has only in-frame clones and lacks some. This table has 85,000 to 110,000 clones, around 65% appearing once. Sequenced sample: PBMCs. Receptor source: a woman between 45 and 65 years old in good health and CMV-seronegative.

This clone has just a few counts. The V gene is TRBV5-5, the J gene TRBJ2-7; 12 nucleotides line up with TRBD2. Looked up from germline, CDR1 is SGHKS and CDR2 is YYEKEE (reference sequence). The J segment lost 5 bases and the V segment lost 3 bases, leaving 9 bases of the junction unmatched. The CDR3 contains 16 residues. CDR3 in amino acids: CASSSRTSGVGHEQYF. DNA for the CDR3: TGTGCCAGCAGCTCACGGACTAGCGGGGTGGGCCACGAGCAGTACTTC.

This rearrangement joins TRBV7-9 to TRBJ2-5, with TRBD1 identical over 7 bases. The V gene's germline CDR1 is SEHNR and CDR2 FQNEAQ (reference sequence). The CDR3 length is 14 residues. Trimming cost V 1 base and J 7 bases; bases outside gene matches: 6. As DNA, the CDR3 is TGTGCCAGCAGCTTAGGACAGGGTGAGGGGACCCAGTACTTC. Residues: CASSLGQGEGTQYF.

Here the CDR3 DNA reads TGCAGTGCCGACAGGGTCTATGGCTACACCTTC. It is translated as CSADRVYGYTF. The chain uses TRBV20-1 and TRBJ1-2, with 7 bases that match TRBD1. With 6 bases clipped from V and 4 bases from J, the junction kept 2 bases outside the gene matches. The CDR3 has 11 amino acids. The germline CDR1 and CDR2 sequences are DFQATT and SNEGSKA (reference sequence).

The chain joins TRBV7-9 to TRBJ1-4; TRBD1 agrees at 9 bases. The CDR3 is 15 residues long. V shed 5 bases, J shed 8 bases, and the junction held 9 bases outside the gene matches. Germline V gene sequence: CDR1 SEHNR, CDR2 FQNEAQ (reference sequence). Written as DNA, the CDR3 is TGTGCCAGCAGCATCACAGGGGGCGCTGGGGAAAAACTGTTTTTT. Amino acids: CASSITGGAGEKLFF.

There are a few counts of this clone. This chain uses TRBV2 with TRBJ2-5; the match to TRBD2 covers 11 bases. The CDR3 is 16 residues long. The V gene end was trimmed by 5 bases and the J gene end by 5 bases; junction bases not matched to a gene: 10. Germline CDR1 SNHLY, CDR2 FYNNEI. The CDR3 loop reads CASSPEVAGGAETQYF. The CDR3 DNA sequence: TGTGCCAGCAGTCCCGAAGTAGCGGGGGGGGCGGAGACCCAGTACTTC. The whole variable domain, remainder taken from reference TRBV2 and TRBJ2-5, is EPEVTQTPSHQVTQMGQEVILRCVPISNHLYFYWYRQILGQKVEFLVSFYNNEISEKSEIFDDQFSVERPDGSNFTLKIRSTKLEDSAMYFCASSPEVAGGAETQYFGPGTRLLVL.

The chain joins TRBV13 to TRBJ2-5, with 12 nucleotides matching TRBD2. The end of the DNA is better explained by TRBJ2-7, so the J call may be wrong. Germline V CDR1 and CDR2: PRHDT, FYEKMQ (reference sequence). The CDR3 is made up of 15 amino acids. As DNA, the CDR3 is TGTGCCAGCAGCTTCGGACTAGCGGGAATCGGCGAGCAGTACTTC. It encodes CASSFGLAGIGEQYF.

The chain employs TRBV7-3 and TRBJ2-5, with 8 bases matching TRBD1. CDR1 and CDR2 from the germline V gene are SGHTA and FQGTGA. There are 13 residues in the CDR3. Trimming took 5 bases from V and 5 from J; bases not matched to a gene: 4. CDR3 region: CASSPGGRETQYF. The CDR3, as DNA: TGTGCCAGCAGCCCAGGGGGCCGGGAGACCCAGTACTTC.